A single T cell receptor beta chain is shown here with its context. This record belongs to a study of blood T cell repertoires in COVID-19. Across the whole study: Researchers got acute and convalescent COVID-19 samples from the United States, Italy and Spain. The analysed material was cDNA or gDNA that came from T cells, B-cell-depleted T cells, or PBMCs.

Original methodology: Reference gene primer amplification gave nucleated cell count estimates. Data came from immunoSEQ multiplex PCR; TCRdb stores just in-frame clones and leaves some out. V and J calls and clone size are copied from that table; D and trimming were computed from the DNA. The sample lists about 190,000 clones, 88% occurring once. CDR3 length equals 14 residues. In germline, CDR1 is SNHLY, CDR2 FYNNEI. V was trimmed by 6 bases and J by 4 bases, leaving 15 bases between them. Material for sequencing was peripheral blood. The receptor comes from a man between 35 and 55 years old with active or convalescent COVID-19. This rearrangement joins TRBV2 to TRBJ1-2, with D tentatively TRBD1 (6 bases). The CDR3 DNA sequence: TGTGCCAGCAGCGCGGACGGGGGGCTCTATGGCTACACCTTC. It yields the protein CASSADGGLYGYTF. The complete variable domain, with remaining parts taken from reference TRBV2 and TRBJ1-2, reads EPEVTQTPSHQVTQMGQEVILRCVPISNHLYFYWYRQILGQKVEFLVSFYNNEISEKSEIFDDQFSVERPDGSNFTLKIRSTKLEDSAMYFCASSADGGLYGYTFGSGTRLTVV.